Detailed here is one TCR beta chain. These data are taken from a study of T cell changes during pregnancy in multiple sclerosis. Libraries were prepared by immunoSEQ multiplex PCR; TCRdb keeps only in-frame clonotypes and omits some of them. The sample shows about 100,000 clones, 80% to 95% of them seen only once. Trimming pared 3 bases from V and 7 bases from J, leaving 15 bases between. CDR1 is SSHAT and CDR2 is FNYEAQ in the germline V gene (reference sequence). This CDR3 spans 15 amino acids. V usage is TRBV7-7 and J usage is TRBJ2-2; no clear D gene. This specimen was peripheral blood, taken after pregnancy. This TCR was sampled from a female donor with multiple sclerosis, enrolled in a pregnancy study. CDR3 in DNA: TGTGCCAGCAGCTTCAGCCTAACTCCAGGCGGGGAGCTGTTTTTT. Its protein is CASSFSLTPGGELFF. The full variable domain, its missing parts supplied by reference TRBV7-7 and TRBJ2-2, is GAGVSQSPRYKVTKRGQDVTLRCDPISSHATLYWYQQALGQGPEFLTYFNYEAQPDKSGLPSDRFSAERPEGSISTLTIQRTEQRDSAMYRCASSFSLTPGGELFFGEGSRLTVL.